This TCR beta chain was identified in a study of blood T cells in healthy people across ages (dated by TCRdb to 2013 to 2016). Broadly, across the study: In model experiments, template switching captured roughly one uniquely barcoded TCR beta cDNA molecule for every two T cells. To track age-related changes in TCR beta repertoire diversity, the study relied on deep sequencing normalized with unique cDNA molecular identifiers. The donors were split into four age groups: young (average 16 years), middle-aged (roughly 39), aged (approximately 60) and long-lived (over 75). To avoid experimental bias, donors of different ages were randomly spread across the sequencing lanes. Two additional independent replicas of 1 million unique cDNA reads from the same blood draw were analyzed for two donors (one aged 18 to 29 and one aged 80 or older). On the study overall, not on this receptor specifically: Conclusive comparison of naive and antigen-experienced compartments was prevented by the profiling of bulk unsorted PBMCs. Because the CMV infection status of the donors was unknown, age-related changes in expanded clonotypes may potentially have been confounded. The long-lived group showed more naive CD4+ T cells, fewer expanded clones and increased TCR diversity than the aged group, suggesting age selection. As age increased, observed TCR beta diversity per million T cells dropped in a roughly linear way, and a significant reduction was already evident by age around 41. There was a strong correlation between observed TCR beta diversity and the percentage of naive T cells measured by flow cytometry. Total diversity estimates from one million sequenced T cells were considered lower bounds and underestimates.

Counted from cysteine to phenylalanine, this CDR3 has 12 amino acids. The entry retains the CDR3 DNA only, 36 bases that are in frame from base 1. Trimming leaves V shorter by 8 bases and J shorter by 8 bases, with the junction holding 3 bases beyond the gene matches. As encoded in the germline V gene (reference sequence), CDR1 is SEHNR while CDR2 is FQNEAQ. The method was 5' RACE. TCRdb records Illumina HiSeq 2500 as the sequencer. The second PCR ran for roughly 7 to 11 cycles and used a J-beta primer mix along with a sample-barcoded 5' primer. A unique molecular identifier was introduced onto each TCR beta cDNA molecule by a template-switch 5' adaptor carrying 12 random nucleotides. Each sample yielded at least 3 million CDR3-containing paired-end reads. All of the RNA was converted into first-strand cDNA using the Mint cDNA synthesis kit, with a TRBC-specific oligonucleotide serving as the primer. Following uracil-DNA glycosylase treatment, a first 18-cycle PCR with universal primers M1SS and BC2_uni_R was performed on all cDNA. From the authors' description of their analysis: For normalization, 1 million high-quality reads, each with a distinct molecular identifier, were randomly selected from each sample. Reads with shared molecular identifiers were discarded instead of being binned into consensus sequences. MiTCR, run with a Q25 quality threshold and the strictest error-elimination algorithm, handled CDR3 identification, clonotype clustering and error correction. A nonparametric unseen species model using Euler transformation provided a lower-bound estimate of total TCR beta diversity. TCRdb trimmed public reads at Q25 via fastp, called clones via MiXCR and kept in-frame beta chains. Identical CDR3 proteins give one entry, which carries the most common genes and DNA. TCRdb's processing, not the authors' own work, is the source of the V and J calls. For this sample there are 1.5 million to 2 million distinct CDR3 sequences; around 35% appear just once. The ten biggest clones cover around 11% of the sample.

Notes on this clonotype: Its specific antigen is unknown. Base qualities are not recorded, but no much larger clone differs from it by a single base.

The approximately 41 donors, aged about 6 to 95 years, were systemically healthy Caucasian individuals from Russia. Roughly 10 milliliters of peripheral blood were collected from each donor into EDTA-treated Vacutainer tubes. Ficoll-Paque density-gradient centrifugation was used to isolate PBMCs, with at least 6 million obtained per sample. Total RNA was extracted from PBMCs with Trizol reagent, with at least 5 micrograms obtained per sample. Naive CD45RAhigh/CD27high T cell percentages were measured by flow cytometry on a PBMC aliquot from every donor. The sequence was obtained from a woman aged 25 to 39 in good health. This receptor chain uses TRBV7-9 and TRBJ1-6; 7 of the junction bases match TRBD1. The source material was blood. The DNA is as follows: TGTGCCAGCGGGGGGACAGATTCACCCCTCCACTTT. It encodes CASGGTDSPLHF.